These 4 T cell receptor beta chains originate from one sample sequenced in a study of T cell responses to AZD1222 COVID-19 vaccine. TCRdb's copy holds only in-frame clones and misses some; the assay was immunoSEQ multiplex PCR. Of 140,000 to 150,000 clones in the sample, about 90% were seen once. Sequences were derived from peripheral blood, sampled on day 0 of AZD1222 vaccination. These receptors were taken from an adult in good health.

This clone is a singleton in its sample. Here the CDR3 reads CASTGVLAKNIQYF. Here the CDR3 DNA reads TGTGCCAGTACGGGGGTTCTAGCCAAAAACATTCAGTACTTC. The V call is TRBV28, the J call TRBJ2-4, with D maybe TRBD2 (6 bases). Between the trimmed V and J ends, which lost 9 bases and 0 bases, there was a span of 12 bases. The germline V gene encodes CDR1 MDHEN and CDR2 SYDVKM. CDR3 length: 14 residues.

This clone is a singleton in its sample. The genes are TRBV2 and TRBJ2-2, with a tentative D call TRBD2 (5 bases). CDR3 length equals 14 residues. CDR1 and CDR2 (germline): SNHLY, FYNNEI. V lost 11 bases, J lost 4 bases, and 17 bases lay in between. CDR3 bases: TGTGCCTCGCGACGCGGAGGCCCCACCGGGGAGCTGTTTTTT. Amino acid sequence: CASRRGGPTGELFF.

V gene TRBV6-5 combines with J gene TRBJ1-1, with D perhaps TRBD1 (6 bases). CDR1 and CDR2 (germline): MNHEY, SVGAGI. V lost 6 bases, J lost 1 base, and 12 bases lay in between. The CDR3 runs 14 residues. The CDR3 reads CASRGHSGNTEAFF. CDR3 DNA: TGTGCCAGCAGGGGACACTCAGGGAACACTGAAGCTTTCTTT.

V usage is TRBV5-1 and J usage is TRBJ2-7, with 10 positions matching TRBD2. The J segment lost 2 bases and the V segment lost 4 bases, leaving 6 bases of the junction unmatched. The V gene's germline CDR1 is SGHRS and CDR2 YFSETQ. The CDR3 length is 15 residues. The CDR3 loop reads CASSEPSGSTYEQYF. Written as DNA, the CDR3 is TGCGCCAGCAGCGAACCTAGCGGGAGCACCTACGAGCAGTACTTC.